The next 14 T cell receptor beta chains were all read from a single sample in a study of T cell repertoires in cytomegalovirus infection. TCRdb processed the reads anew with MiXCR; each CDR3 protein has one entry. Among around 900,000 distinct CDR3 sequences listed, around 32% were seen once. No antigen has been assigned to these receptors. Sequenced here: cultured CD8+ T cells from PBMCs, sampled from culture after CMV antigen stimulation. Receptor source: a human donor in good health (CMV status not recorded). Some clones in this sample may be carry-over from other donors' samples.

Worth noting for this clonotype: This may be a read error, as it is one base from a much larger clone. The chain couples TRBV7-8 to TRBJ2-7; the match to TRBD2 covers 10 bases. The CDR3 is 16 residues long. CDR1 and CDR2 from the germline V gene are SGHVS and FQNEAQ. The CDR3 coding sequence is TGTGTCAGCAGCTTAGCGATGGCTAGCGGGGGCTACGAGCAGTACTTC. The encoded protein is CVSSLAMASGGYEQYF.

This sequence joins TRBV19 and TRBJ2-7; 8 positions agree with TRBD2. Germline CDR1 and CDR2: LNHDA and SQIVND (reference sequence). Trimming cost V 2 bases and J 1 base; bases outside gene matches: 4. The CDR3 contains 15 residues. The CDR3 region has the DNA TGTGCCAGTAGTATAACGGGAGGGGGATCCTACGAGCAGTACTTC. Protein product: CASSITGGGSYEQYF.

This chain joins TRBV6-6 and TRBJ1-2, with 8 bases identical to TRBD1. Germline trimming cut 11 bases from V and 8 bases from J; bases unmatched to any gene: 10. CDR1 MNHNY and CDR2 SVGAGI come from the germline V gene (reference sequence). The CDR3 spans 12 residues. The DNA for the CDR3 is TGTGCCGGAGTGACTTGGACAGGGGGCTACACCTTC. It translates to CAGVTWTGGYTF.

This clonotype was counted a few times. V and J are TRBV7-3 and TRBJ2-7, with a tentative D call TRBD2 (5 bases). The CDR3 is 17 amino acids. V was cut by 1 base and J by 6 bases, with 22 bases left in between. Germline lookup yields CDR1 SGHTA and CDR2 FQGTGA. CDR3 loop: CASSLRGQHLIRGEQYV. CDR3 coding DNA: TGTGCCAGCAGCTTAAGAGGGCAGCACCTTATCCGGGGCGAGCAGTACGTC.

This rearrangement joins TRBV4-1 to TRBJ2-3; D not resolved. The ends were cut back, 4 bases at V and 6 bases at J, with 14 bases in the middle. The germline gives CDR1 MGHRA, CDR2 YSYEKL. The CDR3 has 14 amino acids. CDR3 sequence: CASSPGLNGDTQYF. CDR3 DNA sequence: TGCGCCAGCAGCCCGGGCCTGAACGGGGATACGCAGTATTTT.

This clonotype was counted many times. This sequence joins TRBV7-6 and TRBJ1-2, with 7 bases identical to TRBD1. CDR1 and CDR2 from the germline V gene are SGHVS and FNYEAQ. The CDR3 sequence is 17 residues long. After removal of 2 bases from V and 8 bases from J, the junction contained 17 bases not matched to a gene. In DNA, the CDR3 is TGTGCCAGCAGCTTAAGGGGGCCAGGCAATCCCCAAGGAGGCTACACCTTC. Amino acids: CASSLRGPGNPQGGYTF.

The chain joins TRBV6-1 to TRBJ2-5, with 7 bases lining up with TRBD1. V shed 0 bases and J 2 bases; nucleotides not matched to a gene: 6. Germline CDR1 MNHNS, CDR2 SASEGT. The CDR3 is 16 amino acids. The CDR3 sequence: CASSEALRRGQETQYF. For the CDR3, the DNA is TGTGCCAGCAGTGAAGCGCTCCGCAGGGGGCAAGAGACCCAGTACTTC.

This clonotype was observed a few times. J is TRBJ2-3 and V is TRBV27; 10 nucleotides align to TRBD2. The CDR3 covers 15 residues. The V gene end was trimmed by 5 bases and the J gene end by 5 bases; junction bases not matched to a gene: 7. The germline gives CDR1 MNHEY, CDR2 SMNVEV (reference sequence). Written as DNA, the CDR3 is TGTGCCAGCAGTCCGAGCGGGGGGGCGGTAGATACGCAGTATTTT. The encoded protein is CASSPSGGAVDTQYF.

This clonotype has at least ten counts. This chain links TRBV6-5 with TRBJ1-2; the D gene is possibly TRBD1 (6 bases). CDR3 length equals 14 residues. From germline, CDR1 is MNHEY and CDR2 SVGAGI. The V end was cut by 4 bases, the J end by 3 bases, with 12 bases between. This CDR3 is CASSSQDSYYGYTF. The CDR3 DNA follows: TGTGCCAGCAGTTCCCAGGACAGTTACTATGGCTACACCTTC.

This clonotype came up many times. The J gene is TRBJ2-7, the V gene TRBV7-2; tentatively, D is TRBD1 or TRBD2 (5 bases each). The CDR3 loop spans 13 amino acids. V lost 6 bases and J lost 2, with 11 bases in between. Germline V CDR1 and CDR2: SGHTA, FQGNSA. CDR3 loop: CASSGTGPYEQYF. The CDR3 bases are TGTGCCAGCAGTGGGACGGGGCCCTACGAGCAGTACTTC. Full variable domain (outside the CDR3, taken from reference TRBV7-2 and TRBJ2-7): GAGVSQSPSNKVTEKGKDVELRCDPISGHTALYWYRQSLGQGLEFLIYFQGNSAPDKSGLPSDRFSAERTGGSVSTLTIQRTQQEDSAVYLCASSGTGPYEQYFGPGTRLTVT.

This clonotype showed up just a few times. This rearrangement joins TRBV5-5 to TRBJ1-1; D may be TRBD1 (5 bases). Deletions cut 2 bases from V and 6 bases from J, with 17 bases between. The CDR3 runs to 15 residues. CDR1 SGHKS and CDR2 YYEKEE come from the germline V gene (reference sequence). The CDR3 protein is CASSLNREKGSEAFF. CDR3 bases: TGTGCCAGCAGCTTAAACCGGGAAAAGGGGTCTGAAGCTTTCTTT. Complete variable domain (other parts from reference TRBV5-5 and TRBJ1-1): DAGVTQSPTHLIKTRGQQVTLRCSPISGHKSVSWYQQVLGQGPQFIFQYYEKEERGRGNFPDRFSARQFPNYSSELNVNALLLGDSALYLCASSLNREKGSEAFFGQGTRLTVV.

With respect to this clonotype: One end of the junction does not line up with germline, which may come from a read error. The gene calls are TRBV7-3 and TRBJ2-3; 12 bases fit TRBD2. The length of the CDR3 is 19 residues. Germline V gene sequence: CDR1 SGHTA, CDR2 FQGTGA. In nucleotides, the CDR3 is TGTGCCAACAGCCTCCCTACTAGCGGGGGGCCGGGCGGCACAGATACGCAGTATTTT. This translates into CANSLPTSGGPGGTDTQYF.

The chain carries TRBV7-8 and TRBJ1-6; D is possibly TRBD1 (5 bases). V dropped 5 bases and J dropped 7 bases, with 12 bases sitting between them. From germline, CDR1 is SGHVS and CDR2 FQNEAQ. The length of the CDR3 is 14 residues. This CDR3 reads CASSPTAQNSPLHF. CDR3 DNA: TGTGCCAGCAGCCCGACAGCTCAAAATTCACCCCTCCACTTT.

The rearrangement links TRBV3-1 to TRBJ1-5; D uncertain. Germline V CDR1 and CDR2: LGHDT, YNNKEL (reference sequence). Between the trimmed V and J ends, which lost 3 bases and 4 bases, there was a span of 10 bases. The CDR3 sequence is 14 residues long. In DNA form, the CDR3 reads TGTGCCAGCAGCCACTACGGTGCGAATCAGCCCCAGCATTTT. Protein: CASSHYGANQPQHF.